This TCR beta chain was retrieved from a study of blood T cell repertoires in COVID-19. Study in general: Samples representing acute and convalescent COVID-19 were sourced from the United States, Italy and Spain. T cells, B-cell-depleted T cells, or PBMCs provided the cDNA or gDNA that served as material.

This clone was detected a few times. In the authors' methods: Amplification of reference gene primers provided the estimated nucleated cell counts. The assay was immunoSEQ multiplex PCR, and TCRdb's table has in-frame clones only and misses some. V and J calls and clone size follow that table, whereas D and trimming were derived from the DNA. The sample records 200,000 or so clones, approximately 79% being singletons. The clonotype originates from a man between 60 and 75 years old with active or convalescent COVID-19. The sequencing sample was made of peripheral blood.

The CDR3 DNA follows: TGTGCCAGCAGCTTGGGACAGGATACGCAGTATTTT. This translates into CASSLGQDTQYF. This chain links TRBV11-3 with TRBJ2-3; 7 positions agree with TRBD1. The CDR3 is made up of 12 amino acids. The V gene end was trimmed by 3 bases and the J gene end by 6 bases; junction bases not matched to a gene: 0. CDR1 and CDR2 from the germline V gene are SGHNT and YENEEA.